This record concerns one T cell receptor (beta chain) sequence. This sample was included in a study of shared clonotypes between healthy human individuals. Study overall: Those who served as donors were a couple of women and a few men between the ages of 18 and 49. CD4 naive and CD4 memory each took three plates per donor, while CD8 naive took two and CD8 memory one.

Trimming removed 6 bases from V and 8 bases from J; junction bases left unmatched: 10. Germline V gene data show CDR1 as ENHRY and CDR2 as SYGVKD. The CDR3 contains 14 residues. DNA at around 200 ng, roughly 30,000 T cell genomes, went into sorted-subset replicate PCRs. TCRdb keeps only in-frame clones here, not all; method: immunoSEQ multiplex PCR. The sample includes about 1.5 million clones, 95% to 99% of them seen just once. Sequencing was carried out using naive CD4+ T cells sorted from blood. Specified subset: CD45RA+ positively selected. This receptor was obtained from a man aged 25-45 years in good health. This chain joins TRBV10-3 and TRBJ1-5; TRBD1 agrees at 7 bases. The CDR3 coding sequence is TGTGCCATCAGATCCGGACAGGCTCAAGAGCCCCAGCATTTT. Amino acid sequence: CAIRSGQAQEPQHF.